One sample yielded the 27 T cell receptor beta chains listed below, sequenced in a study of human T cells and chemical hapten exposure (dated by TCRdb to 2020 to 2023). This specimen's time point label, interpreted: patch test 2, 6 weeks after DPC sensitization. What the treatment or condition label conveys for this sample: therapeutic diphenylcyclopropenone sensitization with weekly scalp DPC. The library was produced with RACE. TCRdb shows the sequencer as NextSeq 500. The raw public data were reprocessed by TCRdb itself: fastp quality trimming at Q25, MiXCR clonotype calling, in-frame beta chains only. All rows with the same CDR3 protein become a single entry with the most common DNA and genes. This sample has around 360,000 distinct CDR3 sequences in its table, and roughly 6% of those were observed once. Jointly, the top ten make up under 7% of the sample. The input for sequencing was whole blood, taken in connection with sensitization to the hapten diphenylcyclopropenone (DPC). The receptors originated from a woman aged 18-30 years with alopecia areata. Some clones in this sample may be carry-over from other donors' samples.

This clonotype was seen at least ten times. The gene calls are TRBV3-1 and TRBJ1-2; D is ambiguous. CDR1 and CDR2 (germline): LGHDT, YNNKEL (reference sequence). Trimming pared 3 bases from V and 7 bases from J, leaving 12 bases between. The CDR3 consists of 13 residues. CDR3 sequence reads: CASSQTGDGGYTF. Here the CDR3 DNA reads TGTGCCAGCAGCCAGACGGGAGATGGTGGCTACACCTTC.

This clonotype was seen a handful of times. V and J are TRBV3-1 and TRBJ1-2; possibly TRBD1 for D (5 bases). The CDR3 is 15 amino acids. CDR1 and CDR2 (germline): LGHDT, YNNKEL (reference sequence). Trimming removed 0 bases at V and 8 bases at J, with 16 bases between. The CDR3 bases are TGTGCCAGCAGCCAAGATCAAGTAAGGGGTCGGGGCTACACCTTC. This gives the protein CASSQDQVRGRGYTF.

This clonotype has a handful of counts. V usage is TRBV20-1 and J usage is TRBJ2-1; no clear D. The CDR3 has 13 residues. V dropped 2 bases and J dropped 0 bases, with 5 bases sitting between them. Germline V lookup: CDR1 DFQATT, CDR2 SNEGSKA (reference sequence). The CDR3 DNA is TGCAGTGCTAGACAGGACTCCTACAATGAGCAGTTCTTC. The encoded protein is CSARQDSYNEQFF.

The chain has TRBV28 and TRBJ1-5; 7 bases map to TRBD1. This CDR3 comprises 17 residues. The germline gives CDR1 MDHEN, CDR2 SYDVKM. With V trimmed by 5 bases and J by 4 bases, 14 bases remained unmatched. The CDR3 here is CASSHPRGTATNQPQHF. In DNA, the CDR3 is TGTGCCAGCAGTCACCCTCGGGGGACAGCCACAAATCAGCCCCAGCATTTT.

This clonotype was seen at least ten times. The V gene is TRBV6-2 or TRBV6-3, the J gene TRBJ1-2, with D unresolved. The CDR3 is 15 amino acids. V was clipped by 10 bases and J by 10 bases, with 28 bases between them. Germline V lookup: CDR1 MNHEY, CDR2 SVGEGT. The CDR3 loop reads CATFLIATDSTYYTF. The CDR3 DNA follows: TGTGCCACCTTCCTCATCGCTACAGACTCGACATACTACACCTTC.

This chain links TRBV12-3 or TRBV12-4 with TRBJ1-4, with no clear D. Trimming took off 0 bases at V and 3 bases at J, with 14 bases between the two ends. CDR3 length: 17 residues. In DNA, the CDR3 is TGTGCCAGCAGTTTAGCGTCCCGACACGCCGCTAATGAAAAACTGTTTTTT. Translated: CASSLASRHAANEKLFF.

This clonotype was detected a few times. V usage is TRBV4-3 and J usage is TRBJ2-3, with no clear D. The CDR3 covers 15 residues. V lost 0 bases and J lost 6, with 13 bases in between. Looked up from germline, CDR1 is LGHNA and CDR2 is YSLEER. CDR3 bases: TGCGCCAGCAGCCAAGAAAGGAATCCCTGGGATACGCAGTATTTT. It is translated as CASSQERNPWDTQYF.

The V call is TRBV2, the J call TRBJ2-3, with D perhaps matching TRBD1 (5 bases). Germline lookup yields CDR1 SNHLY and CDR2 FYNNEI. This CDR3 is built from 14 residues. V was pared by 8 bases and J by 1 base, with 13 bases between. The DNA of the CDR3 is TGTGCCAGCTTTGGTGGACAAGGCACAGATACGCAGTATTTT. Translated: CASFGGQGTDTQYF. Based on the CDR3 plus reference TRBV2 and TRBJ2-3, the full variable domain is EPEVTQTPSHQVTQMGQEVILRCVPISNHLYFYWYRQILGQKVEFLVSFYNNEISEKSEIFDDQFSVERPDGSNFTLKIRSTKLEDSAMYFCASFGGQGTDTQYFGPGTRLTVL.

In its sample, this clonotype was seen a few times. This chain uses TRBV27 with TRBJ1-2; maybe TRBD1 (5 bases). The length of the CDR3 is 15 residues. Between the trimmed V and J ends, which lost 2 bases and 3 bases, there was a span of 13 bases. Germline values: CDR1 MNHEY, CDR2 SMNVEV (reference sequence). For the CDR3, the DNA is TGTGCCAGCAGTTTAAGGAGGGCGGGGGACTATGGCTACACCTTC. Translated, it gives CASSLRRAGDYGYTF.

This chain uses TRBV2 with TRBJ1-1; no clear D. Germline CDR1 reads SNHLY; CDR2 reads FYNNEI. Trimming removed 1 base from V and 0 bases from J, with 9 bases in between. The CDR3 has 15 amino acids. The CDR3 sequence is CASSEEGFLNTEAFF. Written as DNA, the CDR3 is TGTGCCAGCAGTGAAGAGGGCTTTTTGAACACTGAAGCTTTCTTT.

This clonotype occurred a few times. The chain uses TRBV9 and TRBJ2-6; 9 positions agree with TRBD1. The ends lost 4 bases at V and 4 bases at J; junction bases unmatched: 12. CDR3 length equals 18 residues. Germline V lookup: CDR1 SGDLS, CDR2 YYNGEE. CDR3 region: CASSTRDRVLSGANVLTF. In nucleotides, the CDR3 is TGTGCCAGCAGCACGCGGGACAGGGTTCTTTCCGGGGCCAACGTCCTGACTTTC.

The chain couples TRBV12-3 or TRBV12-4 to TRBJ1-2, with D maybe TRBD1 (5 bases). Trimming took 6 bases from V and 7 from J, leaving 15 bases between them. The CDR3 runs 13 residues. The CDR3 spells CASRVAGVSGYTF. The CDR3 coding sequence is TGTGCCAGCAGGGTCGCGGGGGTTAGTGGCTACACCTTC.

In its sample, this clonotype was seen a few times. V is TRBV6-1 and J is TRBJ1-1; 7 nucleotides align to TRBD1. The CDR3 is 15 amino acids. In germline, CDR1 is MNHNS, CDR2 SASEGT. J lost 2 bases, V lost 5 bases, and 8 bases had no gene match. DNA of the CDR3: TGTGCCAGCAGTCTATACAGGGGTGAAAACACTGAAGCTTTCTTT. Translated, it gives CASSLYRGENTEAFF.

This clonotype was found many times. The V and J genes are TRBV28 and TRBJ1-4; D gene unclear. Germline CDR1 and CDR2: MDHEN and SYDVKM. There are 12 residues in the CDR3. V was clipped by 3 bases and J by 6 bases, with 5 bases between them. In nucleotides, the CDR3 is TGTGCCAGCAGTTTGATGGATGAAAAACTGTTTTTT. Translating gives CASSLMDEKLFF. The full variable domain, rest sourced from reference TRBV28 and TRBJ1-4, is DVKVTQSSRYLVKRTGEKVFLECVQDMDHENMFWYRQDPGLGLRLIYFSYDVKMKEKGDIPEGYSVSREKKERFSLILESASTNQTSMYLCASSLMDEKLFFGSGTQLSVL.

This clonotype showed up just a few times. This chain links TRBV6-1 with TRBJ2-7; possible D gene TRBD1, 5 bases. CDR1 is MNHNS, CDR2 SASEGT, per germline. V lost 6 bases to trimming and J lost 0 bases, with 18 bases between them. CDR3 length equals 16 residues. The CDR3 spells CASRHQTENPSYEQYF. Here the CDR3 DNA reads TGTGCCAGCAGGCACCAGACAGAGAACCCCTCCTACGAGCAGTACTTC.

The chain couples TRBV3-1 to TRBJ2-1; D is unresolved. In germline, CDR1 is LGHDT, CDR2 YNNKEL (reference sequence). V gave up 4 bases and J gave up 10 bases, with 11 bases separating them. The CDR3 spans 12 residues. This chain's CDR3 is CASSPVSTEQFF. The CDR3 region has the DNA TGTGCCAGCAGCCCGGTCTCCACGGAGCAGTTCTTC.

This clonotype was found many times. The chain uses TRBV28 and TRBJ1-5; 7 nucleotides line up with TRBD1. The CDR3 has 15 residues. Per germline, CDR1 MDHEN and CDR2 SYDVKM. V lost 4 bases to trimming and J lost 9 bases; unmatched junction nucleotides: 12. CDR3 DNA sequence: TGTGCCAGCAGTTCCCCAGGGGGTAAGTGGCTGCCCCAGCATTTT. This sequence encodes CASSSPGGKWLPQHF.

This clonotype was recorded a few times. The chain has TRBV7-8 and TRBJ1-1; D is ambiguous. The CDR3 loop spans 12 amino acids. V lost 4 bases, J lost 11 bases, and 14 bases lay in between. Germline V lookup: CDR1 SGHVS, CDR2 FQNEAQ. CDR3: CASSSSPLWAFF. The DNA of the CDR3 is TGTGCCAGCAGCTCATCACCCCTGTGGGCTTTCTTT. Variable domain in full (rest from reference TRBV7-8 and TRBJ1-1): GAGVSQSPRYKVAKRGQDVALRCDPISGHVSLFWYQQALGQGPEFLTYFQNEAQLDKSGLPSDRFFAERPEGSVSTLKIQRTQQEDSAVYLCASSSSPLWAFFGQGTRLTVV.

This chain joins TRBV19 and TRBJ2-1; TRBD2 matches at 16 bases. The CDR3 has 18 amino acids. Trimming removed 9 bases from V and 0 bases from J; junction bases left unmatched: 8. Germline CDR1 reads LNHDA; CDR2 reads SQIVND (reference sequence). The CDR3: CARATGLAGGSSYNEQFF. In DNA form, the CDR3 reads TGTGCCAGGGCTACGGGACTAGCGGGGGGGAGCTCCTACAATGAGCAGTTCTTC.

This clonotype appeared a few times. The chain employs TRBV5-6 and TRBJ2-7; D is ambiguous. Germline loops: CDR1 SGHDT, CDR2 YYEEEE. There are 13 residues in the CDR3. Trimming left V 5 bases short and J 0 bases short, with 9 bases between. The CDR3 reads CASRRESSYEQYF. The CDR3 coding sequence is TGTGCCAGCAGAAGGGAAAGCTCCTACGAGCAGTACTTC. Full variable domain (missing parts from reference TRBV5-6 and TRBJ2-7): DAGVTQSPTHLIKTRGQQVTLRCSPKSGHDTVSWYQQALGQGPQFIFQYYEEEERQRGNFPDRFSGHQFPNYSSELNVNALLLGDSALYLCASRRESSYEQYFGPGTRLTVT.

This clonotype was found a few times. This sequence joins TRBV7-2 and TRBJ1-2, with D possibly being TRBD1 (5 bases). The germline V and J ends were trimmed by 5 bases and 5 bases, with 15 bases remaining between them. The CDR3 spans 14 residues. The germline CDR1 and CDR2 sequences are SGHTA and FQGNSA. The CDR3 spells CASSRGTELYGYTF. The CDR3 coding sequence is TGTGCCAGCAGCCGTGGGACGGAGTTGTATGGCTACACCTTC.

This clonotype was found many times. V usage is TRBV29-1 and J usage is TRBJ1-2; D remains unclear. V dropped 5 bases and J dropped 3 bases, with 22 bases sitting between them. The CDR3 has 16 residues. The V gene's germline CDR1 is SQVTM and CDR2 ANQGSEA. The CDR3 protein is CSVQWTTWPPYYGYTF. The CDR3 coding sequence is TGCAGCGTTCAATGGACGACATGGCCACCATACTATGGCTACACCTTC.

This clonotype occurred a few times. The chain combines TRBV6-1 with TRBJ2-7; D remains ambiguous. V lost 1 base and J lost 5, with 9 bases in between. Germline V gene sequence: CDR1 MNHNS, CDR2 SASEGT. This CDR3 is 13 amino acids long. CDR3 sequence reads: CASSEGQAHEQYF. The CDR3 bases are TGTGCCAGCAGTGAAGGGCAGGCCCACGAGCAGTACTTC.

A few counts support this clonotype. The chain is built from TRBV5-1 and TRBJ2-6, with TRBD1 matching 8 bases. The germline V gene encodes CDR1 SGHRS and CDR2 YFSETQ. CDR3 length equals 16 residues. Germline trimming cut 6 bases from V and 0 bases from J; bases unmatched to any gene: 5. CDR3 amino acids: CASTDRGPSGANVLTF. Written as DNA, the CDR3 is TGCGCCAGCACCGACAGGGGCCCCTCTGGGGCCAACGTCCTGACTTTC.

V is TRBV7-6 and J is TRBJ2-1, with D possibly being TRBD2 (6 bases). V was pared by 5 bases and J by 8 bases, with 13 bases between. Germline V lookup: CDR1 SGHVS, CDR2 FNYEAQ. This CDR3 has 13 amino acids. Written as DNA, the CDR3 is TGTGCCAGCAGCCCGGGACTTCAGGATGAGCAGTTCTTC. Protein product: CASSPGLQDEQFF.

This clonotype showed up just a few times. The chain's CDR3 is CASRGRRTGVTDTQYF. CDR3 DNA: TGTGCCAGCCGGGGGCGAAGAACAGGGGTTACAGATACGCAGTATTTT. The chain couples TRBV28 to TRBJ2-3; a possible D gene is TRBD1 (7 bases). Germline-derived CDR1 and CDR2 are MDHEN and SYDVKM. The CDR3 sequence is 16 residues long. Trimming cost V 8 bases and J 3 bases, with 21 bases left between them.

V and J are TRBV19 and TRBJ2-7; unclear D gene. This CDR3 comprises 14 residues. V lost 2 bases and J 1 base, leaving 9 bases between the germline ends. Germline CDR1 reads LNHDA; CDR2 reads SQIVND (reference sequence). Written as DNA, the CDR3 is TGTGCCAGTAGTATACTCGAGAAGTCCTACGAGCAGTACTTC. It specifies CASSILEKSYEQYF. Using reference TRBV19 and TRBJ2-7 for the parts outside the CDR3, the full variable domain is DGGITQSPKYLFRKEGQNVTLSCEQNLNHDAMYWYRQDPGQGLRLIYYSQIVNDFQKGDIAEGYSVSREKKESFPLTVTSAQKNPTAFYLCASSILEKSYEQYFGPGTRLTVT.